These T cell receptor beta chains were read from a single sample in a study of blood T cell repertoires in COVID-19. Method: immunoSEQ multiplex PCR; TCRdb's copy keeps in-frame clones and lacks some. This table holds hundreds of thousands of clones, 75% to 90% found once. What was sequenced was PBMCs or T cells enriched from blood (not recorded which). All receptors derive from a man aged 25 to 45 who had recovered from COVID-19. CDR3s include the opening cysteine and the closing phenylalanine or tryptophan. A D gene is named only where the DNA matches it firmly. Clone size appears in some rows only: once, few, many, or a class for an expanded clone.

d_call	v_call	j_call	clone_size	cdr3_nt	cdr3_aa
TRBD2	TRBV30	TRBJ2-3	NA	TGTGCCTGGAGTTGGGGACTAGCGGTTAGCACAGATACGCAGTATTTT	CAWSWGLAVSTDTQYF
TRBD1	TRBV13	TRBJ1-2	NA	TGTGCCAGCAGCCCAGCACAGGGGAACTATGGCTACACCTTC	CASSPAQGNYGYTF
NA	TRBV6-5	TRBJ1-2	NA	TGTGCCGTCCTTGGGCCCCTCCATGGCTACACCTTC	CAVLGPLHGYTF
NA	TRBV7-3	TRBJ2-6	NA	TGTGCCAGCAGCCCCCCTCTGACATCTGGGGCCAACGTCCTGACTTTC	CASSPPLTSGANVLTF
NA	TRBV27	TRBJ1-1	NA	TGTGCCAGCGACTTAACGGCTGAAGCTTTCTTT	CASDLTAEAFF
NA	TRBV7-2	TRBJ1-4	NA	TGTGCCAGCAGCTTAGGTGCAGGAAAATATGAAAAACTGTTTTTT	CASSLGAGKYEKLFF
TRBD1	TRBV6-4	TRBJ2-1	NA	TGTGCCAGCAGTGACGGACCGACAGGGGCCAATGAGCAGTTCTTC	CASSDGPTGANEQFF
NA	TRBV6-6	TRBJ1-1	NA	TGTGCCAGCAGAGGACAGTTTGAAGCTTTCTTT	CASRGQFEAFF
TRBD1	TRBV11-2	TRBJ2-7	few	TGTGCCAGCAGCTCAATTCCCGGGACAGGGGCTCTCTACGAGCAGTACTTC	CASSSIPGTGALYEQYF
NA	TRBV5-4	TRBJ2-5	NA	TGTGCCAGCAGGGGTGGGGAGAATGGAGAGACCCAGTACTTC	CASRGGENGETQYF
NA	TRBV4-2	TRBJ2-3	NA	TGTGCCAGCAGCCAGGGGGTGGGAGGGGGAGGCACAGATACGCAGTATTTT	CASSQGVGGGGTDTQYF
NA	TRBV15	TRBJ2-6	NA	TGTGCCACCAGCAGAGATGACACTGGGGCCAACGTCCTGACTTTC	CATSRDDTGANVLTF
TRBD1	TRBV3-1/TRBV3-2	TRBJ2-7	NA	TGTGCCAGCGCTCCCACGGGACAGGGGGCCTACGAGCAGTACTTC	CASAPTGQGAYEQYF
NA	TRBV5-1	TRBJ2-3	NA	TGCGCCAGCAGCTTGGCCGGTACTGGCACAGATACGCAGTATTTT	CASSLAGTGTDTQYF
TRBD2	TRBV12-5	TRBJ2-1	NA	TGTGCTAGTGGTTCAGGTGCGGGACTAGCAATGAGGAATGAGCAGTTCTTC	CASGSGAGLAMRNEQFF
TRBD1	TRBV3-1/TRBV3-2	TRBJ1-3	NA	TGTGCCAGCAGCCAAATGGGACAGGGAGGGATTGCTGGAAACACCATATATTTT	CASSQMGQGGIAGNTIYF
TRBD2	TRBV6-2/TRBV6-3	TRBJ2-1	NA	TGTGCCAGCAGCGCGGGGGGGGATGAGCAGTTCTTC	CASSAGGDEQFF
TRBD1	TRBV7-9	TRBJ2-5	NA	TGTGCCAGCAGCCCAGCGACAACAGGGGAAGTGGAGACCCAGTACTTC	CASSPATTGEVETQYF
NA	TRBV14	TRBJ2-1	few	TGTGCCAGCAGCCAAGATCTTAGTTTTGCGAATCCCTCCTACAATGAGCAGTTCTTC	CASSQDLSFANPSYNEQFF
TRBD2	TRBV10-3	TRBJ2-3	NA	TGTGCCATCAGTGAGTCGGGGGGGGTCGGCGATACGCAGTATTTT	CAISESGGVGDTQYF
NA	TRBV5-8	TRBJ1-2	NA	TGTGCCAGCAGCTTGGGAAATGCGCAACTCTATGGCTACACCTTC	CASSLGNAQLYGYTF
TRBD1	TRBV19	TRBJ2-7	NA	TGTGCCAGTAGTATAAAACCAGGACAGGGGTACGAGCAGTACTTC	CASSIKPGQGYEQYF
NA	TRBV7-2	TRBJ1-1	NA	TGTGCCAGCAGCCCTCGATCGGGGGGACGGACTGAAGCTTTCTTT	CASSPRSGGRTEAFF
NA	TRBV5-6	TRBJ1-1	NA	TGTGCCAGCAGCTTAGGGACTGTTACTGAAGCTTTCTTT	CASSLGTVTEAFF
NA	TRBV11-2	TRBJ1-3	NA	TGTGCCAGCAGCTTAGGCCCGGGACACCCCTGGAACACCATATATTTT	CASSLGPGHPWNTIYF
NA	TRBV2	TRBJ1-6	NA	TGTGCCAGCAGGGCCGCCCATAATTCACCCCTCCACTTT	CASRAAHNSPLHF
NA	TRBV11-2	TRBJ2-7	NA	TGTGCCAGCAGCTTCGGACTTCAGACGGACGAGCAGTACTTC	CASSFGLQTDEQYF
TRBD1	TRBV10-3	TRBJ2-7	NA	TGTGCCATCAGTTCCGGGACAGGGTCCTACGAGCAGTACTTC	CAISSGTGSYEQYF
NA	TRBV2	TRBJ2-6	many	TGTGCCAGCAGAGCGGGGGCCAACGTCCTGACTTTC	CASRAGANVLTF
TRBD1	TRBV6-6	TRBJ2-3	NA	TGTGCCAGCAGACCATATGGGACAGGAGGCACAGATACGCAGTATTTT	CASRPYGTGGTDTQYF
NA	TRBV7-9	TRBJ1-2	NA	TGTGCCAGCACATTGGGGAGGAGCGGTGGCTACACCTTC	CASTLGRSGGYTF
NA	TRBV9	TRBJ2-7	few	TGTGCCAGCGGGCCCAGCCCCTACGAGCAGTACTTC	CASGPSPYEQYF
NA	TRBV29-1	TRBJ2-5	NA	TGCAGCGTTGAAGATCGCCTACCCCACACCCAGTACTTC	CSVEDRLPHTQYF
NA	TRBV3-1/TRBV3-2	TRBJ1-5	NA	TGTGCCAGCAGCCCCGGTGGGGGGGTACGTCAGCCCCAGCATTTT	CASSPGGGVRQPQHF
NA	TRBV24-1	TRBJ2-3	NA	TGTGCCACCAGTGGGATCAGGGGGGCAGATACGCAGTATTTT	CATSGIRGADTQYF
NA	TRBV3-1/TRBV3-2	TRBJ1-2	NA	TGTGCCAGCAGCCAAGATTCAGTGTGGGGAGAGGGCTACACCTTC	CASSQDSVWGEGYTF
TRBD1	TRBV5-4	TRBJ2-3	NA	TGTGCCAGCAGCTTCAATACTGGACAGGGCACAGATACGCAGTATTTT	CASSFNTGQGTDTQYF
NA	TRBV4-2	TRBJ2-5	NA	TGTGCCAGCAGCCAAGATGCGGAGACGGGGGAGACCCAGTACTTC	CASSQDAETGETQYF
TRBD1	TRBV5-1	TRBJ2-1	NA	TGCGCCAGCAGCCCCGGGACAGGCTCCTACAATGAGCAGTTCTTC	CASSPGTGSYNEQFF
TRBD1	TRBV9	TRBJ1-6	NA	TGTGCCAGCAGCGATGCCGGGACAGGGATAAATAATTCACCCCTCCACTTT	CASSDAGTGINNSPLHF
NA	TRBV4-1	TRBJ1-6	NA	TGCGCCAGCAGCCAAGATTCAGGGTCTTTTCCCCTCCACTTT	CASSQDSGSFPLHF
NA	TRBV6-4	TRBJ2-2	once	TGTGCCAGCAGCCCGACTAACACCGGGGAGCTGTTTTTT	CASSPTNTGELFF